This T cell receptor beta chain emerged from a study of blood T cell repertoires in COVID-19. As for the study in general: Acute and convalescent COVID-19 samples came from the United States, Italy and Spain. T cells, B-cell-depleted T cells, or PBMCs provided the cDNA or gDNA that served as material.

Original methodology: Estimation of nucleated cell counts relied on the amplification of reference gene primers. The data were produced by immunoSEQ multiplex PCR, yet TCRdb's version contains in-frame clones alone and is incomplete. V and J calls and clone size come straight from that table; D and trimming were deduced from the DNA. The repertoire holds approximately 240,000 clones, with over 90% as singletons. CDR1 and CDR2 from the germline V gene are SGDLS and YYNGEE. With 0 bases removed from V and 1 base from J, the gap between germline ends came to 20 bases. The CDR3 runs 19 residues. Seattle's cohort entered during active infection and was followed longitudinally.

Material for sequencing was peripheral blood. The TCR comes from a man in his thirties or forties with COVID-19, enrolled during active disease. The chain is built from TRBV9 and TRBJ2-1, with D possibly TRBD1 on 6 matching bases. The CDR3 loop reads CASSVEGSGGGGSYNEQFF. CDR3 coding DNA: TGTGCCAGCAGCGTAGAGGGTTCTGGTGGGGGCGGATCCTACAATGAGCAGTTCTTC.